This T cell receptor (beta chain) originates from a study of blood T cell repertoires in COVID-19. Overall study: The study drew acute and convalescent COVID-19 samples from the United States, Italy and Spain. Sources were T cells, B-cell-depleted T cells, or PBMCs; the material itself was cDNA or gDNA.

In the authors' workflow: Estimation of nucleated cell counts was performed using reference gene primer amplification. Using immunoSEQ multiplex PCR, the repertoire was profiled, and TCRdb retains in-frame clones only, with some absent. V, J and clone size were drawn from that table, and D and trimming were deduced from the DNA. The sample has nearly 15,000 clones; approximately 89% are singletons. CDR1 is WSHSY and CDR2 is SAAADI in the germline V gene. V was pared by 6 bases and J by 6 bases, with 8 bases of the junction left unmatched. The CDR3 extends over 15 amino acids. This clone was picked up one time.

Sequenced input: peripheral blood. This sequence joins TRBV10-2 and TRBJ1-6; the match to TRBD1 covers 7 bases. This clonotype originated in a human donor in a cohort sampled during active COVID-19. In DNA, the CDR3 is TGCGCCAGCAGCGAAGGGGACAGTCTTAATTCACCCCTCCACTTT. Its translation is CASSEGDSLNSPLHF.